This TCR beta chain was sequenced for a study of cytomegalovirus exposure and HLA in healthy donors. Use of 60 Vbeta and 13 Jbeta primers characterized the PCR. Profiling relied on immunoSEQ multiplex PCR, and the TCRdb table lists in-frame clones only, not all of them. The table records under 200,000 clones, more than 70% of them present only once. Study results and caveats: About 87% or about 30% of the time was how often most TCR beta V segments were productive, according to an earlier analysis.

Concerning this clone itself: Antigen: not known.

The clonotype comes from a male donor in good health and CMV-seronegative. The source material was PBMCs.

The CDR3 spells CASSPAQLNSPLHF. CDR3 in DNA: TGCGCCAGCAGCCCCGCACAGTTGAATTCACCCCTCCACTTT. The chain couples TRBV4-1 to TRBJ1-6, with D unresolved. CDR1 is MGHRA, CDR2 YSYEKL, per germline. V was trimmed by 4 bases and J by 7 bases, leaving 11 bases between them. This CDR3 spans 14 amino acids.